In its sample, the clone carrying this T cell receptor (beta chain) was seen a few times. The data belong to a study of blood T cell repertoires in COVID-19. On the study more broadly: From T cells, B-cell-depleted T cells, or PBMCs came the material, which was cDNA or gDNA.

Per germline, CDR1 SGHTS and CDR2 YDEGEE. Trimming removed 1 base from V and 7 bases from J; junction bases left unmatched: 8. There are 15 residues in the CDR3. Per the original methods: Estimated nucleated cell counts came from reference gene primer amplification. Method: immunoSEQ multiplex PCR; TCRdb's copy keeps in-frame clones and lacks some. The V and J calls and clone size come from that table; D and trimming were worked out from the DNA. The sample yields 160,000 or so clones, nearly 80% seen once. This chain joins TRBV5-8 and TRBJ1-5; 7 bases line up with TRBD1. The receptor was derived from a woman of 80 years or more with acute or convalescent COVID-19. The sample consisted of peripheral blood. This chain's CDR3 is CASSLRAGGGQPQHF. The CDR3 DNA reads TGTGCCAGCAGCTTGAGGGCAGGGGGAGGACAGCCCCAGCATTTT.